What follows are 18 T cell receptor beta chains derived from one specimen sequenced in a study of cytomegalovirus exposure and HLA in healthy donors. A multiplex PCR was run with 60 Vbeta primers and 13 Jbeta primers. The method was immunoSEQ multiplex PCR; TCRdb's version includes in-frame clones alone and lacks a portion of them. This sample has hundreds of thousands of clones, with 75% to 90% found just once. Sequenced input: PBMCs. The origin of the receptors is a boy between 2 and 10 years old in good health and CMV-seronegative.

The chain combines TRBV11-2 with TRBJ2-7, with 10 positions matching TRBD1. The CDR3 spans 15 residues. Germline CDR1 is SGHAT and CDR2 is FQNNGV. The trim removed 5 bases at V and 3 bases at J, leaving 7 bases unmatched. The chain's CDR3 is CASSLGTGELYEQYF. The DNA for the CDR3 is TGTGCCAGCAGCCTAGGGACAGGGGAACTCTACGAGCAGTACTTC.

V gene TRBV27 combines with J gene TRBJ2-5, with 7 bases lining up with TRBD1. Germline CDR1 is MNHEY and CDR2 is SMNVEV (reference sequence). V was pared by 6 bases and J by 2 bases, with 18 bases of the junction left unmatched. The CDR3 is made up of 18 amino acids. The CDR3: CASSTGQSPHSIQETQYF. For the CDR3, the DNA is TGTGCCAGCAGCACGGGACAGTCTCCTCACTCGATTCAAGAGACCCAGTACTTC.

The chain has TRBV5-1 and TRBJ2-3; 11 nucleotides agree with TRBD1. The CDR3 length is 14 residues. Trimming removed 4 bases from V and 7 bases from J; junction bases left unmatched: 5. Germline V lookup: CDR1 SGHRS, CDR2 YFSETQ. The CDR3 nucleotides are TGCGCCAGCAGCCTGGGACAGGGGGTAAATACGCAGTATTTT. Translated, it gives CASSLGQGVNTQYF. Full variable domain (missing parts from reference TRBV5-1 and TRBJ2-3): KAGVTQTPRYLIKTRGQQVTLSCSPISGHRSVSWYQQTPGQGLQFLFEYFSETQRNKGNFPGRFSGRQFSNSRSEMNVSTLELGDSALYLCASSLGQGVNTQYFGPGTRLTVL.

The chain employs TRBV5-1 and TRBJ1-5; the D is unclear. The CDR3 length is 15 residues. Germline CDR1 SGHRS, CDR2 YFSETQ. The V end was cut by 4 bases, the J end by 0 bases, with 11 bases between. CDR3 sequence (DNA): TGCGCCAGCAGCGCCCCGGGGTATAGCAATCAGCCCCAGCATTTT. Its protein is CASSAPGYSNQPQHF.

J is TRBJ1-5 and V is TRBV4-1; D gene uncertain. Trimming removed 0 bases from V and 9 bases from J, with 15 bases in between. The CDR3 runs to 15 residues. Germline CDR1 reads MGHRA; CDR2 reads YSYEKL. The CDR3, as DNA: TGCGCCAGCAGCCAAGACTGGGAGGAGTGGTCGCCCCAGCATTTT. This codes for CASSQDWEEWSPQHF.

This clone appeared a single time. This chain joins TRBV6-1 and TRBJ1-5; the D gene is possibly TRBD1 (6 bases). Germline CDR1 is MNHNS and CDR2 is SASEGT. Deletions cut 3 bases from V and 1 base from J, with 10 bases between. This CDR3 region has 15 residues. CDR3 sequence reads: CASSDVQGSNQPQHF. CDR3 nucleotide sequence: TGTGCCAGCAGTGACGTACAGGGAAGCAATCAGCCCCAGCATTTT.

The chain links TRBV27 to TRBJ2-7; D gene ambiguous. V shed 3 bases and J shed 0 bases, with 9 bases lying between them. Germline lookup yields CDR1 MNHEY and CDR2 SMNVEV (reference sequence). This CDR3 has 14 residues. DNA for the CDR3: TGTGCCAGCAGTTTGGGCTATAGCTCCTACGAGCAGTACTTC. Its translation is CASSLGYSSYEQYF.

The gene calls are TRBV6-5 and TRBJ1-2; 8 nucleotides align to TRBD1. This CDR3 is built from 15 residues. V was clipped by 5 bases and J by 4 bases; unmatched bases: 9. CDR1 MNHEY and CDR2 SVGAGI come from the germline V gene. The CDR3 DNA sequence: TGTGCCAGCAGTCCCGGACAGGGCCTGTTCTATGGCTACACCTTC. Its translation: CASSPGQGLFYGYTF.

CDR3: CASSLSGTGSPEAFF. The CDR3 nucleotides read TGCGCCAGCAGTCTCTCGGGGACAGGTAGTCCTGAAGCTTTCTTT. The V gene is TRBV10-2, the J gene TRBJ1-1; 8 nucleotides align to TRBD1. Germline V gene data show CDR1 as WSHSY and CDR2 as SAAADI. The CDR3 is 15 residues long. V lost 5 bases, J lost 6 bases, and 11 bases stayed unmatched.

The chain couples TRBV5-4 to TRBJ2-5; tentatively, D is TRBD2 (5 bases). Germline V gives CDR1 SGHNT, CDR2 YYREEE (reference sequence). V dropped 2 bases and J dropped 2 bases, with 16 bases sitting between them. This CDR3 comprises 16 residues. The CDR3 DNA follows: TGTGCCAGCAGCTTTCCGCGGGTAAGAAGACAAGAGACCCAGTACTTC. As protein: CASSFPRVRRQETQYF.

The chain carries TRBV5-1 and TRBJ2-3, with 8 bases lining up with TRBD1. J lost 6 bases, V lost 3 bases, and 9 bases had no gene match. The germline CDR1 and CDR2 sequences are SGHRS and YFSETQ. The CDR3 covers 15 residues. The chain's CDR3 is CASSWGQELRDTQYF. In DNA form, the CDR3 reads TGCGCCAGCAGCTGGGGACAGGAGTTACGGGATACGCAGTATTTT.

This chain joins TRBV9 and TRBJ1-2, with D hard to call. The V gene's germline CDR1 is SGDLS and CDR2 YYNGEE. CDR3 length: 13 amino acids. Trimming shortened V by 4 bases and J by 1 base, and 8 bases separated the two germline ends. CDR3 region: CASSTQDNYGYTF. Here the CDR3 DNA reads TGTGCCAGCAGCACCCAGGATAACTATGGCTACACCTTC.

This chain uses TRBV2 with TRBJ2-5, with D possibly matching TRBD1 (5 bases). Germline V gene data show CDR1 as SNHLY and CDR2 as FYNNEI. The CDR3 is 12 amino acids. V lost 7 bases and J 2 bases, leaving 8 bases between the germline ends. In DNA, the CDR3 is TGTGCCAGCACCCCAGGGCAAGAGACCCAGTACTTC. Amino acid sequence: CASTPGQETQYF.

This rearrangement joins TRBV11-2 to TRBJ2-7; 9 bases align to TRBD2. Per the germline V gene, CDR1 is SGHAT and CDR2 is FQNNGV. J gave up 3 bases and V 4 bases, and 13 bases lay outside the gene matches. This CDR3 comprises 17 residues. Here the CDR3 DNA reads TGTGCCAGCAGCTCAACCCCCCGACTAGCGGAAAACTACGAGCAGTACTTC. This translates into CASSSTPRLAENYEQYF.

About this clone: Other nucleotide sequences from this sample produce the same CDR3. V is TRBV14 and J is TRBJ1-2; D perhaps matches TRBD1 (5 bases). CDR3 length: 13 residues. Between the trimmed V and J ends, which lost 4 bases and 0 bases, there was a span of 6 bases. Germline lookup yields CDR1 SGHDN and CDR2 FVKESK. CDR3 loop: CASSPGTNYGYTF. The CDR3 DNA reads as TGTGCCAGCAGCCCAGGGACTAACTATGGCTACACCTTC. The whole variable domain, remainder taken from reference TRBV14 and TRBJ1-2, is EAGVTQFPSHSVIEKGQTVTLRCDPISGHDNLYWYRRVMGKEIKFLLHFVKESKQDESGMPNNRFLAERTGGTYSTLKVQPAELEDSGVYFCASSPGTNYGYTFGSGTRLTVV.

The rearrangement uses TRBV27 and TRBJ2-1, with D possibly being TRBD2 (5 bases). This CDR3 comprises 15 residues. Between the trimmed V and J ends, which lost 3 bases and 4 bases, there was a span of 13 bases. Germline assignment: CDR1 MNHEY and CDR2 SMNVEV (reference sequence). CDR3 nucleotides: TGTGCCAGCAGTTTTTCGAGCGGACCTTACAATGAGCAGTTCTTC. It encodes CASSFSSGPYNEQFF.

The DNA for the CDR3 is TGTGCCAGCAGCGTGAGGAGCATAAGTATAAATGAGCAGTTCTTC. Protein sequence: CASSVRSISINEQFF. The chain is built from TRBV9 and TRBJ2-1, with D unclear. V was trimmed by 2 bases and J by 7 bases, leaving 16 bases between them. This CDR3 contains 15 residues. Germline values: CDR1 SGDLS, CDR2 YYNGEE.

J is TRBJ1-3 and V is TRBV18; 8 bases align to TRBD1. CDR1 is KGHSH and CDR2 is LQKENI in the germline V gene. Trimming removed 6 bases from V and 0 bases from J; junction bases left unmatched: 10. This CDR3 spans 17 amino acids. For the CDR3, the DNA is TGTGCCAGCTCTCTCCGTGACAGGGGTCGCTCTGGAAACACCATATATTTT. Residues: CASSLRDRGRSGNTIYF.